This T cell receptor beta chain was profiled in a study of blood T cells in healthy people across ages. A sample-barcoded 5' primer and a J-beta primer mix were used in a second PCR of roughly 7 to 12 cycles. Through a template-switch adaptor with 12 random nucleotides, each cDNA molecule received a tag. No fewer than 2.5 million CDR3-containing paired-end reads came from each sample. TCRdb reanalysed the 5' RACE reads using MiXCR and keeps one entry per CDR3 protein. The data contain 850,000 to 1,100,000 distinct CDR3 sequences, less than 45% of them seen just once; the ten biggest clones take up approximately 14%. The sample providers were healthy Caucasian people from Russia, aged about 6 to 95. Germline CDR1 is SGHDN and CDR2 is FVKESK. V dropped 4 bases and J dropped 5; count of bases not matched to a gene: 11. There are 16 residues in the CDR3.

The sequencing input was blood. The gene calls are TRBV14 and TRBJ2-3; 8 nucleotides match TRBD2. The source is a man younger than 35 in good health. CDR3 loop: CASSPIPSGGKDTQYF. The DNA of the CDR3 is TGTGCCAGCAGCCCTATCCCGAGCGGGGGTAAAGATACGCAGTATTTT.